Presented here are 6 T cell receptor beta chains from one specimen sequenced in a study of spatial heterogeneity in lung cancer. From the 5' RACE reads, TCRdb called clonotypes with MiXCR, one entry per CDR3 protein. The sample yields approximately 52,000 distinct CDR3 sequences, approximately 5.3% seen once. Time point: sample taken at primary tumor resection. Extraction of whole RNA from tumor, nontumor lung or frozen PBMC preceded unsorted sequencing. Here the sequenced sample was PBMCs, taken at surgery. Source of these receptors: a male donor with early-stage non-small cell lung cancer.

This clonotype was picked up many times. The genes are TRBV7-9 and TRBJ2-1; D gene ambiguous. There are 14 residues in the CDR3. V was pared by 3 bases and J by 0 bases, with 6 bases between. In germline, CDR1 is SEHNR, CDR2 FQNEAQ (reference sequence). The CDR3 DNA is TGTGCCAGCAGCTTGACGAGCTCCTACAATGAGCAGTTCTTC. Amino acid sequence: CASSLTSSYNEQFF. The variable domain in full, completed from reference TRBV7-9 and TRBJ2-1, reads DTGVSQNPRHKITKRGQNVTFRCDPISEHNRLYWYRQTLGQGPEFLTYFQNEAQLEKSRLLSDRFSAERPKGSFSTLEIQRTEQGDSAMYLCASSLTSSYNEQFFGPGTRLTVL.

In its sample, this clonotype was seen many times. The rearrangement uses TRBV12-3 or TRBV12-4 and TRBJ2-7; D gene unclear. Between the trimmed V and J ends, which lost 0 bases and 5 bases, there was a span of 17 bases. The CDR3 extends over 16 amino acids. CDR3 DNA: TGTGCCAGCAGTTTAGCGCATGGTATCCAGTCCCACGAGCAGTACTTC. This sequence encodes CASSLAHGIQSHEQYF.

In its sample, this clonotype was seen a few times. V usage is TRBV19 and J usage is TRBJ2-7, with 8 nucleotides matching TRBD1. The ends lost 1 base at V and 1 base at J; junction bases unmatched: 3. The CDR3 covers 15 residues. The germline gives CDR1 LNHDA, CDR2 SQIVND (reference sequence). CDR3 amino acids: CASSIGDRSSYEQYF. CDR3 sequence (DNA): TGTGCCAGTAGTATAGGGGACAGGTCTTCCTACGAGCAGTACTTC.

At least ten counts were recorded for this clonotype. The gene calls are TRBV20-1 and TRBJ2-7; 10 bases fit TRBD1. Germline CDR1 is DFQATT and CDR2 is SNEGSKA (reference sequence). V trimming: 5 bases; J trimming: 7 bases; junction bases outside the gene matches: 11. The CDR3 spans 14 residues. This CDR3 is CSAFRTGGVREQYF. DNA for the CDR3: TGCAGTGCTTTTCGGACAGGGGGGGTAAGGGAGCAGTACTTC.

There are many counts of this clonotype. This chain links TRBV28 with TRBJ2-7; TRBD1 matches at 8 bases. The CDR3 loop spans 15 amino acids. Germline V gives CDR1 MDHEN, CDR2 SYDVKM. The trim removed 6 bases at V and 4 bases at J, leaving 11 bases unmatched. This CDR3 is CASRRRDRPFYEQYF. In DNA, the CDR3 is TGTGCCAGCAGACGCCGGGACAGGCCCTTTTACGAGCAGTACTTC.

This clonotype has ten or more counts. The V call is TRBV7-8, the J call TRBJ1-5; TRBD1 agrees at 8 bases. The germline V gene has CDR1 SGHVS and CDR2 FQNEAQ. The V segment lost 0 bases and the J segment 2 bases; nucleotides outside the gene matches: 3. This CDR3 is 16 amino acids long. The CDR3 coding sequence is TGTGCCAGCAGCTTAGCGGTGGGACAGGGCAATCAGCCCCAGCATTTT. Protein: CASSLAVGQGNQPQHF.